This paragraph reports one T cell receptor (beta chain). What it binds is unknown. The length of the CDR3 is 15 residues. Looked up from germline, CDR1 is MRHNA and CDR2 is SNTAGT. With V trimmed by 6 bases and J by 4 bases, 8 bases remained unmatched. Primers for the PCR totalled 60 Vbeta and 13 Jbeta. Sequencing used immunoSEQ multiplex PCR; TCRdb keeps in-frame clones, though not all of them. The sample records under 250,000 clones, around 80% being singletons. The sample is drawn from a study of cytomegalovirus exposure and HLA in healthy donors. Study observations and caveats: Some V segments, TRBV6-2 and TRBV6-3 among them, were indistinguishable and were therefore excluded.

The source of this sequence is a woman aged 25 to 39 in good health and CMV-seropositive. Input material: PBMCs. The V call is TRBV6-4, the J call TRBJ2-2; 7 bases align to TRBD2. The CDR3 coding sequence is TGTGCCAGCAGCCTTAAGGGAGGGACCACCGGGGAGCTGTTTTTT. Protein product: CASSLKGGTTGELFF.